This entry lists 24 T cell receptor beta chains sequenced from one sample in a study of cytomegalovirus exposure and HLA in healthy donors. The PCR was carried out with 60 Vbeta primers and 13 Jbeta primers. The protocol was immunoSEQ multiplex PCR, while the TCRdb copy is restricted to in-frame clones and leaves out a portion. The data show 150,000 or so clones, roughly 80% seen once. Sequencing was carried out using PBMCs. Receptor source: a man between 18 and 29 years old in good health and CMV-seropositive.

The V gene is TRBV25-1, the J gene TRBJ2-5; D is unclear. This CDR3 region has 14 residues. Trimming removed 1 base from V and 2 bases from J, with 8 bases in between. Germline CDR1 is MGHDK and CDR2 is SYGVNS. The CDR3 protein is CASSESHLQETQYF. In nucleotides, the CDR3 is TGTGCCAGCAGTGAATCACACCTTCAAGAGACCCAGTACTTC. The variable domain in full, with the rest retrieved from reference TRBV25-1 and TRBJ2-5, is EADIYQTPRYLVIGTGKKITLECSQTMGHDKMYWYQQDPGMELHLIHYSYGVNSTEKGDLSSESTVSRIRTEHFPLTLESARPSHTSQYLCASSESHLQETQYFGPGTRLLVL.

The chain is built from TRBV5-8 and TRBJ1-5; D is unclear. CDR1 SGHTS and CDR2 YDEGEE come from the germline V gene. CDR3 length: 15 amino acids. Trimming took off 0 bases at V and 0 bases at J, with 7 bases between the two ends. This CDR3 is CASSLGFSSNQPQHF. The CDR3 DNA sequence: TGTGCCAGCAGCTTGGGCTTCAGTAGCAATCAGCCCCAGCATTTT.

The DNA of the CDR3 is TGTGCCAGCAGTTTATTTGCAGGGGAACAGCCCCAGCATTTT. Residues: CASSLFAGEQPQHF. The chain is built from TRBV27 and TRBJ1-5; perhaps TRBD1 as D (6 bases). The germline gives CDR1 MNHEY, CDR2 SMNVEV (reference sequence). Trimming cost V 1 base and J 7 bases, with 11 bases left between them. The CDR3 loop spans 14 amino acids.

V usage is TRBV7-8 and J usage is TRBJ2-5, with 7 bases that match TRBD1. This CDR3 has 15 amino acids. Germline V gene data show CDR1 as SGHVS and CDR2 as FQNEAQ. The J segment lost 2 bases and the V segment lost 6 bases, leaving 9 bases of the junction unmatched. For the CDR3, the DNA is TGTGCCAGCAGTCCCCGGGACAGACTTCAAGAGACCCAGTACTTC. This translates into CASSPRDRLQETQYF.

In this sample, this clone turned up a few times. The rearrangement joins TRBV15 to TRBJ1-4, with 8 bases aligning to TRBD1. Per the germline V gene, CDR1 is LNHNV and CDR2 is YYDKDF (reference sequence). Losses at the gene ends were 5 bases for V and 13 bases for J; bases not matched to a gene: 15. This CDR3 comprises 15 residues. This CDR3 is CATSHPPGQGKGLFF. CDR3 bases: TGTGCCACCAGCCACCCCCCCGGACAGGGTAAAGGACTGTTTTTT.

The V call is TRBV19, the J call TRBJ2-7; 8 nucleotides match TRBD2. CDR1 is LNHDA and CDR2 is SQIVND in the germline V gene (reference sequence). The trim removed 4 bases at V and 2 bases at J, leaving 4 bases unmatched. The CDR3 is 14 amino acids. The CDR3 coding sequence is TGTGCCAGTAGTACCACTAGCGGCCCCTACGAGCAGTACTTC. As protein: CASSTTSGPYEQYF.

The chain carries TRBV7-8 and TRBJ2-3, with 8 positions matching TRBD1. CDR3 length: 14 residues. The trim removed 9 bases at V and 3 bases at J, leaving 8 bases unmatched. In germline, CDR1 is SGHVS, CDR2 FQNEAQ. CDR3: CASVQGGGTDTQYF. The CDR3 nucleotides read TGTGCCAGTGTACAGGGGGGTGGAACAGATACGCAGTATTTT.

Notes on this clone: Compared with germline, one end of the junction differs, possibly owing to a read error. The chain is built from TRBV6-6 and TRBJ1-4; 7 bases align to TRBD1. Germline CDR1 is MNHNY and CDR2 is SVGAGI (reference sequence). This CDR3 comprises 14 residues. The CDR3: CAGSRSGGNEKLFF. Written as DNA, the CDR3 is TGTGCCGGCAGCCGTTCAGGGGGTAATGAAAAACTGTTTTTT.

The CDR3 coding sequence is TGTGCCATCAGTGATTCGGGCCGAGACTACGAGCAGTACTTC. Protein product: CAISDSGRDYEQYF. The J gene is TRBJ2-5, the V gene TRBV10-3; D not certain. The DNA end is more similar to TRBJ2-7, so the J call may be wrong. CDR1 is ENHRY and CDR2 is SYGVKD in the germline V gene. CDR3 size: 14 residues.

The chain uses TRBV19 and TRBJ2-7; 7 bases line up with TRBD1. V was clipped by 3 bases and J by 5 bases; unmatched bases: 4. Germline loops: CDR1 LNHDA, CDR2 SQIVND (reference sequence). This CDR3 has 13 amino acids. CDR3 DNA: TGTGCCAGTAGTATTAACAGGGGCGACGAGCAGTACTTC. Its translation is CASSINRGDEQYF.

V gene TRBV19 combines with J gene TRBJ1-5, with D possibly matching TRBD1 (5 bases). The germline CDR1 and CDR2 sequences are LNHDA and SQIVND (reference sequence). Trimming removed 5 bases from V and 5 bases from J, with 10 bases in between. This CDR3 comprises 13 residues. The CDR3 DNA reads as TGTGCCAGTAGTGGCAGGGTTGATCAGCCCCAGCATTTT. Protein: CASSGRVDQPQHF.

CDR3 in amino acids: CASSLAAGRVLLAKNIQYF. In DNA, the CDR3 is TGTGCCAGCAGCTTAGCGGCCGGGAGGGTACTACTAGCCAAAAACATTCAGTACTTC. This sequence joins TRBV7-2 and TRBJ2-4, with TRBD2 identical over 8 bases. CDR3 length equals 19 residues. The V gene end was trimmed by 0 bases and the J gene end by 0 bases; junction bases not matched to a gene: 10. Germline lookup yields CDR1 SGHTA and CDR2 FQGNSA.

V is TRBV28 and J is TRBJ1-5; D remains ambiguous. The CDR3 loop spans 11 amino acids. The V end was cut by 5 bases, the J end by 5 bases, with 4 bases between. The germline V gene encodes CDR1 MDHEN and CDR2 SYDVKM. The DNA of the CDR3 is TGTGCCAGCAGTCCCGATCAGCCCCAGCATTTT. Encoded protein: CASSPDQPQHF. Filled out from reference TRBV28 and TRBJ1-5, the complete variable domain reads DVKVTQSSRYLVKRTGEKVFLECVQDMDHENMFWYRQDPGLGLRLIYFSYDVKMKEKGDIPEGYSVSREKKERFSLILESASTNQTSMYLCASSPDQPQHFGDGTRLSIL.

This chain links TRBV7-9 with TRBJ2-1, with D unclear. CDR1 is SEHNR, CDR2 FQNEAQ, per germline (reference sequence). The length of the CDR3 is 13 residues. Deletions cut 4 bases from V and 7 bases from J, with 11 bases between. CDR3 DNA: TGTGCCAGCAGCTCCCCTGCCCGGAATGAGCAGTTCTTC. This codes for CASSSPARNEQFF.

V usage is TRBV10-3 and J usage is TRBJ2-2, with 8 bases identical to TRBD2. Trimming cost V 3 bases and J 6 bases; bases outside gene matches: 6. The CDR3 covers 15 residues. Germline-derived CDR1 and CDR2 are ENHRY and SYGVKD. Here the CDR3 DNA reads TGTGCCATCAGTGACCGGACTAGCTTCGCCGGGGAGCTGTTTTTT. Protein: CAISDRTSFAGELFF.

V gene TRBV28 combines with J gene TRBJ1-2; 7 bases line up with TRBD1. Losses at the gene ends were 7 bases for V and 5 bases for J; bases not matched to a gene: 7. The CDR3 loop spans 13 amino acids. CDR1 is MDHEN and CDR2 is SYDVKM in the germline V gene. CDR3 sequence reads: CASISGGQYGYTF. The CDR3 DNA follows: TGTGCCAGCATCTCAGGGGGGCAGTATGGCTACACCTTC.

This clone was observed a few times. V usage is TRBV2 and J usage is TRBJ2-5; maybe TRBD1 (6 bases). CDR1 is SNHLY, CDR2 FYNNEI, per germline. The CDR3 spans 15 residues. Between the trimmed V and J ends, which lost 6 bases and 2 bases, there was a span of 16 bases. CDR3 amino acids: CASRGIRTVQETQYF. CDR3 bases: TGTGCCAGCAGGGGAATAAGGACAGTGCAAGAGACCCAGTACTTC.

The genes are TRBV7-9 and TRBJ2-2, with TRBD2 identical over 13 bases. Germline V gives CDR1 SEHNR, CDR2 FQNEAQ (reference sequence). The V and J ends lost 6 bases and 7 bases, in that order; junction bases with no gene match: 5. The CDR3 covers 15 residues. CDR3 loop: CASRRTSGSGGELFF. Written as DNA, the CDR3 is TGTGCCAGCAGGCGGACTAGCGGGAGTGGCGGGGAGCTGTTTTTT.

V gene TRBV25-1 combines with J gene TRBJ1-5, with TRBD1 as a possible D gene (5 bases). Germline CDR1 reads MGHDK; CDR2 reads SYGVNS. Trimming shortened V by 4 bases and J by 7 bases, and 11 bases separated the two germline ends. The CDR3 is 13 residues long. The CDR3 nucleotides read TGTGCCAGCAGTGGGCAGGGTAACCAGCCCCAGCATTTT. It yields the protein CASSGQGNQPQHF.

The chain joins TRBV5-4 to TRBJ1-1; 8 bases map to TRBD1. The trim removed 0 bases at V and 4 bases at J, leaving 5 bases unmatched. This CDR3 spans 15 amino acids. The germline V gene has CDR1 SGHNT and CDR2 YYREEE (reference sequence). CDR3 in DNA: TGTGCCAGCAGCTTGGGGCTACAGGGGGTCACTGAAGCTTTCTTT. Its protein is CASSLGLQGVTEAFF.

This clone came up once. V usage is TRBV5-1 and J usage is TRBJ2-2; D may be TRBD2 (6 bases). Germline V lookup: CDR1 SGHRS, CDR2 YFSETQ. The CDR3 spans 14 residues. The ends were cut back, 4 bases at V and 4 bases at J, with 11 bases in the middle. The CDR3 spells CASSRSSATGELFF. Written as DNA, the CDR3 is TGCGCCAGCAGCCGATCTAGCGCCACCGGGGAGCTGTTTTTT.

The chain joins TRBV5-6 to TRBJ2-7; 10 bases align to TRBD1. Germline lookup yields CDR1 SGHDT and CDR2 YYEEEE. The CDR3 loop spans 16 amino acids. With 0 bases clipped from V and 4 bases from J, the junction kept 7 bases outside the gene matches. The CDR3 nucleotides read TGTGCCAGCAGCTTGGCCGGGACAGGGGTGGAGTACGAGCAGTACTTC. It codes for CASSLAGTGVEYEQYF.

The V call is TRBV9, the J call TRBJ1-1, with D unclear. This CDR3 region has 13 residues. Between the trimmed V and J ends, which lost 0 bases and 4 bases, there was a span of 7 bases. Per the germline V gene, CDR1 is SGDLS and CDR2 is YYNGEE. CDR3 nucleotides: TGTGCCAGCAGCGTAGTTACTGCCACTGAAGCTTTCTTT. This translates into CASSVVTATEAFF.

This chain links TRBV9 with TRBJ2-1; TRBD1 matches at 8 bases. The CDR3 sequence is 16 residues long. Germline V CDR1 and CDR2: SGDLS, YYNGEE. The J segment lost 8 bases and the V segment lost 3 bases, leaving 13 bases of the junction unmatched. CDR3 nucleotide sequence: TGTGCCAGCAGCGCCCGAGTGGACAGGGTATGGGATGAGCAGTTCTTC. It codes for CASSARVDRVWDEQFF.